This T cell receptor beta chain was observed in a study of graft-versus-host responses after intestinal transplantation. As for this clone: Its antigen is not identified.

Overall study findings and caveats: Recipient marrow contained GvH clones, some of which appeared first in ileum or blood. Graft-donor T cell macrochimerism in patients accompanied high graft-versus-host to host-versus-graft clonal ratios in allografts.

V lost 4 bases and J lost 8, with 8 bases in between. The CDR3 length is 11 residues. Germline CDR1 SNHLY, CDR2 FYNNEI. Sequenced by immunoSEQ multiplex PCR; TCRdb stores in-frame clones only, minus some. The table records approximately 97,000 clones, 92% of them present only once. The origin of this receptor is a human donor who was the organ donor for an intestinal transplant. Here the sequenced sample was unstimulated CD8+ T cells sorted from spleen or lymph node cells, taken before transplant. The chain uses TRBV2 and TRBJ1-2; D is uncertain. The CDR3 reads CASSGEWGYTF. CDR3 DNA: TGTGCCAGCAGTGGGGAGTGGGGCTACACCTTC.